This T cell receptor beta chain derives from a study of T cell repertoires in cytomegalovirus infection. Study-wide findings and caveats: The ex vivo response was dominated by HLA-C-restricted CMV-specific TCR beta clonotypes.

A single record per CDR3 protein comes from TCRdb applying MiXCR to the reads. The table records under 300,000 distinct CDR3 sequences, over 15% of them present only once. At least ten counts were recorded for this clonotype. Its target is not known. The sample was CD8+ T cells from PBMCs. This TCR derives from a human donor in good health (CMV status not recorded). Some clones in this sample may be carry-over from other donors' samples.

The CDR3 is CASSLLGSGTEAFF. The CDR3 DNA is TGTGCCAGCAGTTTACTGGGTAGTGGGACTGAAGCTTTCTTT. The chain joins TRBV28 to TRBJ1-1, with D uncertain. CDR1 and CDR2 from the germline V gene are MDHEN and SYDVKM. This CDR3 has 14 residues. The ends were cut back, 2 bases at V and 5 bases at J, with 12 bases in the middle.